The sequence of this T cell receptor beta chain was determined in a study of blood T cell repertoires in COVID-19. Study-wide background: PBMCs, B-cell-depleted T cells, or T cells were the source of the cDNA or gDNA that made up the material.

Between the trimmed V and J ends, which lost 6 bases and 0 bases, there was a span of 9 bases. Germline CDR1 is ENHRY and CDR2 is SYGVKD. This CDR3 has 14 residues. Clones were read by immunoSEQ multiplex PCR, and TCRdb kept only the in-frame ones, dropping some. This repertoire shows tens of thousands of clones, around 76% found once; its top ten account for approximately 9%. Sequencing input: peripheral blood. This sequence was found in a man between 70 and 80 years old with active or convalescent COVID-19. V is TRBV10-3 and J is TRBJ1-5; D is uncertain. The CDR3, as DNA: TGTGCCATCAGCTACGCGGATAGCAATCAGCCCCAGCATTTT. Residues: CAISYADSNQPQHF.